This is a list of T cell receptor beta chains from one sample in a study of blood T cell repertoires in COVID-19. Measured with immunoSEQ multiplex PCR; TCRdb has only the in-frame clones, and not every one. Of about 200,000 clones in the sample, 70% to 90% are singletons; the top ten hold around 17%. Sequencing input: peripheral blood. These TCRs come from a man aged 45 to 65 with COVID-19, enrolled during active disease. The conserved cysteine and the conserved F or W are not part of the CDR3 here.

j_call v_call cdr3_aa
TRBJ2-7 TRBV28 ASSEPYEQY
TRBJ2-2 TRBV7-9 ASSSLGLAGNTGELF
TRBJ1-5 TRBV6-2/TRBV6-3 ASTPPGQDFSNQPQH
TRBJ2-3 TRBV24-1 ATGDRYTDTQY
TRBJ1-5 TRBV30 AWSRDRGTYYSNQPQH
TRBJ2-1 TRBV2 ASRDSSGYNEQF
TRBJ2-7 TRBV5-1 ASSSGTGTYEQY
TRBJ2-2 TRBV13 ASTSRTSGGNTGELF
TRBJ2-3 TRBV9 ASSVGRTGSTDTQY
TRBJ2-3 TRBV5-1 ASSFRPGLAGPDTQY
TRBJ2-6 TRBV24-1 ATIGEDIPNGANVLT
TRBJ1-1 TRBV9 ASSFQGKDTEAF
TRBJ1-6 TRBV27 ASSLSGQNSPLH
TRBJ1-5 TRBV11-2 ASSLEPGDQPQH
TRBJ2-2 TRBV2 ASRRRDRGGTGELF
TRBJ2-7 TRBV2 ASKVSAGRLTYEQY
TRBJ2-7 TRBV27 ASSPRDRVRMAYEQY
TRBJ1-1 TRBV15 ATSRGVVSTEAF